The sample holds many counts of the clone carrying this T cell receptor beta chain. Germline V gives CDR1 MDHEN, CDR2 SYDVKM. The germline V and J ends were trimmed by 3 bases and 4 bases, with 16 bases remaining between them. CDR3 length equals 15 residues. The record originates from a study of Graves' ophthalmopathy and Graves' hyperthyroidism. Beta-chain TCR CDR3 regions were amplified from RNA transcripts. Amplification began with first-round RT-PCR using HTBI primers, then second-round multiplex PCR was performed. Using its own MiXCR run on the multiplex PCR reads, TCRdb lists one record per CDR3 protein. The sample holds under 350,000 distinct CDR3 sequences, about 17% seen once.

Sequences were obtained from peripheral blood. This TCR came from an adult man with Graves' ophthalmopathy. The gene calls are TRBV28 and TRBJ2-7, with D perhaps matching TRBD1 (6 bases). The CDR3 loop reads CASSLLRTAYYEQYF. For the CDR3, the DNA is TGTGCCAGCAGTTTGCTTCGGACAGCCTATTACGAGCAGTACTTC.